This TCR beta chain was identified in a study of cytomegalovirus exposure and HLA in healthy donors. About the research overall: Per a later analysis, the roughly 690 first-cohort and 120 validation repertoires shared one platform. The study, taken as a whole, reports: Among the CMV-associated chains, three were confirmed in vitro as specific for CMV antigens.

Only in-frame clones appear in the TCRdb table, and some are missing; sequencing was by immunoSEQ multiplex PCR. This sample yields some 99,000 clones, of which roughly 86% are seen a single time; approximately 2.3% belongs to the top ten. With respect to this clone: The antigen is unknown.

The V gene's germline CDR1 is SNHLY and CDR2 FYNNEI. This CDR3 region has 15 residues. Trimming took off 7 bases at V and 4 bases at J, with 17 bases between the two ends. The chain uses TRBV2 and TRBJ2-1, with D possibly being TRBD2 (5 bases). The TCR sequence derives from a woman between 18 and 29 years old in good health and CMV-seronegative. Sequenced sample: PBMCs. The CDR3 loop is CASNFRDFTYNEQFF. For the CDR3, the DNA is TGTGCCAGCAACTTCCGGGATTTTACATACAATGAGCAGTTCTTC.